The 6 T cell receptor beta chains in this list originate from one sample, sequenced in a study of blood T cells in healthy people across ages. A second about 6 to 11 cycle PCR used barcoded and J-beta primers. MiXCR, run by TCRdb on the 5' RACE reads, gives a single entry per CDR3 protein. The sample has 1.5 million to 1.8 million distinct CDR3 sequences; under 55% are singletons. Sequenced material: blood. The receptors stem from a woman younger than 30 in good health.

The CDR3 spells CASSSDIWTNEKLFF. In nucleotides, the CDR3 is TGTGCCAGCAGTTCCGATATCTGGACTAATGAAAAACTGTTTTTT. The V call is TRBV27, the J call TRBJ1-4; D is ambiguous. Looked up from germline, CDR1 is MNHEY and CDR2 is SMNVEV (reference sequence). The V gene lost 4 bases and the J gene lost 2 bases, with 11 bases spanning the gap. This CDR3 region has 15 residues.

This chain joins TRBV7-9 and TRBJ2-3, with 13 positions matching TRBD2. V lost 5 bases to trimming and J lost 2 bases; unmatched junction nucleotides: 10. CDR3 size: 18 residues. Germline V gene lookup returns CDR1 SEHNR and CDR2 FQNEAQ (reference sequence). CDR3 amino acids: CASSTTELAGGFTDTQYF. The CDR3 DNA is TGTGCCAGCAGCACCACCGAACTAGCGGGGGGGTTCACAGATACGCAGTATTTT.

In this sample, this clonotype turned up a few times. The chain combines TRBV27 with TRBJ2-7, with D perhaps assigned TRBD1 or TRBD2 (5 bases each). Germline V gene lookup returns CDR1 MNHEY and CDR2 SMNVEV (reference sequence). This CDR3 is 14 amino acids long. Trimming took off 7 bases at V and 1 base at J, with 14 bases between the two ends. Here the CDR3 DNA reads TGTGCCAGCAAACCGATCAGGGAGTCCTACGAGCAGTACTTC. Translating it yields CASKPIRESYEQYF.

The table lists this clonotype with a count of one. The genes are TRBV20-1 and TRBJ2-7, with 8 bases matching TRBD1. V dropped 2 bases and J dropped 2; count of bases not matched to a gene: 8. Germline V gene sequence: CDR1 DFQATT, CDR2 SNEGSKA (reference sequence). CDR3 size: 15 residues. CDR3 nucleotide sequence: TGCAGTGCTAGAAACACCGGGACAGGAACCTACGAGCAGTACTTC. Translated: CSARNTGTGTYEQYF.

The chain combines TRBV12-3 or TRBV12-4 with TRBJ1-3; no clear D gene. V was clipped by 3 bases and J by 3 bases, with 6 bases between them. The CDR3 length is 13 residues. The chain's CDR3 is CASSFWRGNTIYF. CDR3 in DNA: TGTGCCAGCAGTTTTTGGCGTGGAAACACCATATATTTT.

This clonotype was found a few times. This chain connects TRBV3-1 to TRBJ2-1; perhaps TRBD1 as D (5 bases). The CDR3 consists of 14 residues. V was shortened by 6 bases and J by 4 bases, with 13 bases between the two germline ends. The germline V gene encodes CDR1 LGHDT and CDR2 YNNKEL (reference sequence). Written as DNA, the CDR3 is TGTGCCAGCAGAACTGCCGCAGGGTACAATGAGCAGTTCTTC. This translates into CASRTAAGYNEQFF.